Listed below are T cell receptor beta chains from one sample, sequenced in a study of blood T cell repertoires in COVID-19. This table comes from immunoSEQ multiplex PCR, and its TCRdb copy is limited to in-frame clones, with some not included. The data hold 120,000 or so clones, with about 87% observed a single time. The sequencing sample was made of peripheral blood. The receptors come from a woman in her 70s with acute or convalescent COVID-19. Each CDR3 is given with its conserved first and last residue. The order of the fields is J gene, V gene, D gene, clone size, CDR3 protein, CDR3 DNA. A D gene is named only where the DNA matches it firmly. A row's size may be missing; if present it is once, few, many or a size class.

TRBJ2-7,TRBV5-4,TRBD2,.,CASSLSGGPTYEQYF,TGTGCCAGCAGCCTTAGCGGGGGTCCCACCTACGAGCAGTACTTC
TRBJ2-2,TRBV6-5,.,.,CASSPRAGTGELFF,TGTGCCAGCAGTCCCCGGGCGGGCACCGGGGAGCTGTTTTTT
TRBJ2-7,TRBV5-4,.,.,CASSLGSGLRMEQYF,TGTGCCAGCAGCTTGGGGTCAGGGCTACGCATGGAGCAGTACTTC
TRBJ2-2,TRBV11-1,.,.,CASSLRGYTGELFF,TGTGCCAGCAGCTTAAGAGGGTACACCGGGGAGCTGTTTTTT
TRBJ2-7,TRBV12-3/TRBV12-4,TRBD1,.,CASSGQGAQQYF,TGTGCCAGCAGTGGACAGGGGGCGCAACAGTACTTC
TRBJ1-6,TRBV30,.,.,CAWSVAGADNSPLHF,TGTGCCTGGAGTGTAGCGGGGGCGGATAATTCACCCCTCCACTTT
TRBJ1-6,TRBV30,.,.,CAWSGLQGRTPLHF,TGTGCCTGGAGTGGACTCCAGGGCCGGACACCCCTCCACTTT
TRBJ2-7,TRBV7-8,TRBD2,.,CASSFPSGESYEQYF,TGTGCCAGCAGCTTTCCTAGCGGGGAATCCTACGAGCAGTACTTC
TRBJ1-5,TRBV15,.,.,CATSRDRTGSQPQHF,TGTGCCACCAGCAGAGATCGTACAGGGAGCCAGCCCCAGCATTTT
TRBJ1-1,TRBV12-3/TRBV12-4,.,.,CASSSSGLTEAFF,TGTGCCAGCAGTTCGTCAGGCCTAACTGAAGCTTTCTTT
TRBJ2-3,TRBV2,TRBD1,.,CASSGTGVDTQYF,TGTGCCAGCAGTGGTACAGGGGTGGATACGCAGTATTTT
TRBJ1-5,TRBV28,.,.,CASMGGYQPQHF,TGTGCCAGCATGGGGGGTTATCAGCCCCAGCATTTT
TRBJ2-6,TRBV30,.,.,CAWSLGGSGANVLTF,TGTGCCTGGAGTCTAGGGGGCTCTGGGGCCAACGTCCTGACTTTC
TRBJ2-4,TRBV10-3,TRBD2,.,CAISESLAGGQGNIQYF,TGTGCCATCAGTGAGTCTCTAGCGGGGGGCCAAGGGAACATTCAGTACTTC
TRBJ2-7,TRBV4-1,TRBD2,once,CASSQFSSGGRSYEQYF,TGCGCCAGCAGCCAATTTTCTAGCGGGGGCCGCTCCTACGAGCAGTACTTC
TRBJ2-1,TRBV7-6,.,.,CASSQGLDLYEQFF,TGTGCCAGCAGCCAGGGACTGGATCTGTATGAGCAGTTCTTC
TRBJ1-6,TRBV15,.,.,CATSRDRARQRNNSPLHF,TGTGCCACCAGCAGAGATCGAGCAAGACAGAGAAATAATTCACCCCTCCACTTT
TRBJ2-7,TRBV15,TRBD1,.,CATSTPPWRDRAYEQYF,TGTGCCACCAGCACTCCCCCATGGCGGGACAGGGCCTACGAGCAGTACTTC
TRBJ2-1,TRBV14,.,.,CASSLWGGAEQFF,TGTGCCAGCAGCCTCTGGGGGGGGGCTGAGCAGTTCTTC
TRBJ1-1,TRBV6-1,.,.,CASSDRVGAFF,TGTGCCAGCAGTGACCGGGTAGGAGCTTTCTTT
TRBJ2-3,TRBV11-2,.,.,CANGGEGTTDTQYF,TGTGCCAACGGGGGAGAGGGGACCACAGATACGCAGTATTTT
TRBJ1-1,TRBV3-1/TRBV3-2,.,.,CASSQEGGVRSEAFF,TGTGCCAGCAGCCAAGAAGGAGGGGTAAGGTCTGAAGCTTTCTTT
TRBJ2-5,TRBV24-1,.,.,CATSGAGGETQYF,TGTGCCACCAGTGGGGCAGGTGGAGAGACCCAGTACTTC
TRBJ1-5,TRBV19,.,.,CASSIGQRQNQPQHF,TGTGCCAGTAGTATAGGGCAGAGACAGAATCAGCCCCAGCATTTT
TRBJ1-2,TRBV5-6,TRBD1,.,CASKAQGVYGYTF,TGTGCCAGCAAGGCGCAGGGGGTGTATGGCTACACCTTC
TRBJ2-1,TRBV10-3,.,.,CAISRTGGGYNEQFF,TGTGCCATCAGTCGTACAGGTGGTGGCTACAATGAGCAGTTCTTC
TRBJ2-7,TRBV7-9,TRBD2,.,CASRGEGLPNEQYF,TGTGCCAGCCGGGGGGAAGGGCTGCCCAACGAGCAGTACTTC
TRBJ2-7,TRBV19,TRBD1,.,CASSIAGTGGRGEQYF,TGTGCCAGTAGTATAGCTGGGACAGGGGGGCGCGGGGAGCAGTACTTC
TRBJ1-1,TRBV5-1,.,.,CASSSLGVLNTEAFF,TGCGCCAGCAGCTCACTCGGTGTATTGAACACTGAAGCTTTCTTT
TRBJ1-6,TRBV5-1,.,.,CASSTDTGNSPLHF,TGCGCCAGCAGCACCGATACAGGGAATTCACCCCTCCACTTT
TRBJ2-3,TRBV3-1/TRBV3-2,TRBD2,.,CASSPTSGGIGDTQYF,TGTGCCAGCAGCCCGACTAGCGGGGGGATTGGAGATACGCAGTATTTT
TRBJ2-5,TRBV5-1,.,.,CASSLGGLQTQYF,TGCGCCAGCAGCTTGGGAGGGCTTCAGACCCAGTACTTC
TRBJ1-5,TRBV13,.,.,CASSQGLGQPQHF,TGTGCCAGCAGCCAGGGTTTAGGGCAGCCCCAGCATTTT
TRBJ2-1,TRBV7-3,TRBD2,.,CASSPTGGGARNEQFF,TGTGCCAGCAGCCCTACTGGCGGGGGGGCTCGCAATGAGCAGTTCTTC
TRBJ2-3,TRBV5-4,.,.,CASSNAGATTDTQYF,TGTGCCAGCAGCAACGCGGGGGCTACCACAGATACGCAGTATTTT
TRBJ2-7,TRBV5-4,TRBD1,.,CASSGFRDRDDEQYF,TGTGCCAGCAGCGGATTCCGGGACAGGGACGACGAGCAGTACTTC
TRBJ2-7,TRBV28,TRBD2,.,CASTGTGRVEIYEQYF,TGTGCCAGCACTGGAACTGGGAGGGTAGAAATCTACGAGCAGTACTTC
TRBJ2-7,TRBV3-1/TRBV3-2,.,.,CASSSGGSVTTYEQYF,TGTGCCAGCAGCTCGGGGGGCTCAGTAACCACCTACGAGCAGTACTTC
TRBJ1-6,TRBV19,.,.,CASSFQTPNSPLHF,TGTGCCAGTAGTTTCCAGACACCCAATTCACCCCTCCACTTT
TRBJ2-5,TRBV5-1,TRBD1,.,CASSVQGIQETQYF,TGCGCCAGCAGCGTACAGGGGATCCAAGAGACCCAGTACTTC
TRBJ1-4,TRBV19,.,.,CASSPTGQKEKLFF,TGTGCCAGTAGTCCCACAGGGCAGAAGGAAAAACTGTTTTTT
TRBJ1-2,TRBV30,TRBD1,.,CAWRSTGGYGYTF,TGTGCCTGGAGATCAACAGGGGGCTATGGCTACACCTTC
TRBJ1-2,TRBV19,.,.,CASSPAGYYGYTF,TGTGCCAGTAGCCCTGCGGGGTACTATGGCTACACCTTC
TRBJ2-3,TRBV4-1,TRBD2,.,CASSPQKLAGRGDTQYF,TGCGCCAGCAGCCCCCAGAAACTAGCGGGGAGGGGAGATACGCAGTATTTT